Presented here are 6 T cell receptor beta chains from one specimen sequenced in a study of molecular identifiers for immune sequencing clone quantification. TCRdb re-analysed the PCR reads in MiXCR, keeping a single row per CDR3 protein. The sample records 350,000 or so distinct CDR3 sequences, about 22% being singletons. Source material: naive CD8+ T cells from blood, with Jurkat cell RNA spiked in. Indicated subset: FACS-sorted CD8+CD4-CCR7+CD45RA+ naive T cells. The source of these receptors is a human donor in good health. Some libraries in this study had Jurkat cell RNA spiked in.

On this clonotype: A much more abundant neighbour one base away suggests this may be a read error. The chain employs TRBV6-5 and TRBJ2-5; D may correspond to TRBD1 or TRBD2 (6 bases each). V lost 4 bases and J lost 2, with 14 bases in between. The CDR3 totals 15 residues. Germline CDR1 and CDR2: MNHEY and SVGAGI. DNA of the CDR3: TGTGCCAGCAGTTGCTCCGGGGGCGTACAAGAGACCCAGTACTTC. It specifies CASSCSGGVQETQYF.

The rearrangement joins TRBV4-3 to TRBJ1-1; the D is unclear. Between the trimmed V and J ends, which lost 0 bases and 0 bases, there was a span of 8 bases. The germline V gene has CDR1 LGHNA and CDR2 YSLEER. There are 15 residues in the CDR3. The CDR3 loop reads CASSQDPEMNTEAFF. As DNA, the CDR3 is TGCGCCAGCAGCCAAGATCCAGAGATGAACACTGAAGCTTTCTTT.

This clonotype has just a few counts. This chain uses TRBV12-3 or TRBV12-4 with TRBJ1-5; the match to TRBD1 covers 9 bases. V lost 9 bases to trimming and J lost 5 bases; unmatched junction nucleotides: 2. This CDR3 region has 12 residues. In nucleotides, the CDR3 is TGTGCCAGTCGACAGGGGGATCAGCCCCAGCATTTT. Protein sequence: CASRQGDQPQHF.

This clonotype was counted many times. The V call is TRBV5-1, the J call TRBJ1-1, with 8 bases fitting TRBD1. CDR3 length: 13 amino acids. Germline CDR1 and CDR2: SGHRS and YFSETQ. The V segment lost 2 bases and the J segment 4 bases; nucleotides outside the gene matches: 1. CDR3 residues: CASSFGQGTEAFF. The DNA of the CDR3 is TGCGCCAGCAGCTTCGGACAGGGCACTGAAGCTTTCTTT. Full variable domain (missing parts from reference TRBV5-1 and TRBJ1-1): KAGVTQTPRYLIKTRGQQVTLSCSPISGHRSVSWYQQTPGQGLQFLFEYFSETQRNKGNFPGRFSGRQFSNSRSEMNVSTLELGDSALYLCASSFGQGTEAFFGQGTRLTVV.

A word on this clonotype: This clone may be a read error of a much larger clone one base away. The CDR3 does not end in the conserved phenylalanine or tryptophan, so this is likely a read error. No DNA is shown, since the ends of the CDR3 on it are uncertain; the CDR3 is the one TCRdb lists. V is TRBV14 and J is TRBJ2-7; the DNA was not used to check the table's D call, TRBD1. From its first to its last residue, the CDR3 has 13 amino acids. CDR1 and CDR2 from the germline V gene are SGHDN and FVKESK. This CDR3 reads CASRQDWDRGSLL.

This clonotype was observed many times. The chain couples TRBV28 to TRBJ2-3, with 9 nucleotides matching TRBD2. Germline CDR1 is MDHEN and CDR2 is SYDVKM. With 5 bases clipped from V and 5 bases from J, the junction kept 8 bases outside the gene matches. This CDR3 region has 15 residues. The CDR3 sequence is CASSPPLAGVDTQYF. In nucleotides, the CDR3 is TGTGCCAGCAGTCCCCCGTTAGCGGGAGTAGATACGCAGTATTTT. The full variable domain, completed using reference TRBV28 and TRBJ2-3, is DVKVTQSSRYLVKRTGEKVFLECVQDMDHENMFWYRQDPGLGLRLIYFSYDVKMKEKGDIPEGYSVSREKKERFSLILESASTNQTSMYLCASSPPLAGVDTQYFGPGTRLTVL.